The clone carrying this T cell receptor (beta chain) turned up a few times. Antigen specificity is unknown. The CDR3 spans 13 residues. The V end was cut by 4 bases, the J end by 6 bases, with 12 bases between. This sample is drawn from a study of T-cell reconstitution after alpha-beta-depleted transplantation in children. Points from the study as a whole: There were reportedly several hundred expanded graft clones from which alpha-beta T cells came about two months after transplant. From surviving recipient T cells and thymic progenitors came the high day-60 TCRbeta diversity observed in some patients. Newly produced T cells mostly provided counts and TCRbeta diversity after one year, as hyperexpanded clones declined.

A TCRbeta library incorporating unique molecular identifiers was prepared. TCRdb used MiXCR to reprocess the PCR reads, holding one entry per CDR3 protein. The profile covers 540,000 or so distinct CDR3 sequences, with roughly 23% appearing a single time and 11% to 15% taken by the ten largest. The chain employs TRBV12-3 or TRBV12-4 and TRBJ1-1, with D perhaps TRBD1 (5 bases). This sequence originates from a boy under two years old who had a stem cell transplant for acute myeloid leukemia, so the T cells may come from the graft donor. Sample: PBMCs, mostly from graft donor cells, taken 360 days after TCRalphabeta/CD19-depleted stem cell transplant. This CDR3 is CASSSREGPEAFF. The DNA for the CDR3 is TGTGCCAGCAGTTCCAGGGAAGGACCTGAAGCTTTCTTT.